This T cell receptor beta chain is drawn from a study of cytomegalovirus exposure and HLA in healthy donors. Here immunoSEQ multiplex PCR was the method, and the copy in TCRdb shows in-frame clones only, minus some. The table has 150,000 to 200,000 clones, 89% seen once. Whole-study results and caveats: Reported results showed that the classifier diagnosed cytomegalovirus status with high specificity and sensitivity.

As regards this clone: Its antigen remains unidentified.

The ends lost 0 bases at V and 7 bases at J; junction bases unmatched: 11. There are 17 residues in the CDR3. Germline CDR1 reads SGHTA; CDR2 reads FQGNSA. The chain couples TRBV7-2 to TRBJ2-1; the match to TRBD2 covers 8 bases. Sequenced input: PBMCs. This receptor was taken from a woman aged 18-29 years in good health and CMV-seropositive. The DNA for the CDR3 is TGTGCCAGCAGCTTAGCGCTAAGGGCGGGAGGAGGGAATGAGCAGTTCTTC. Translated: CASSLALRAGGGNEQFF. The full variable domain, rest sourced from reference TRBV7-2 and TRBJ2-1, is GAGVSQSPSNKVTEKGKDVELRCDPISGHTALYWYRQSLGQGLEFLIYFQGNSAPDKSGLPSDRFSAERTGGSVSTLTIQRTQQEDSAVYLCASSLALRAGGGNEQFFGPGTRLTVL.